This record covers a single T cell receptor beta chain. The antigen is undetermined. This record comes from a study of vaccination effects on CD4 cells after COVID-19. Study-level background: Each participant was administered two doses of either the BNT162b2 or the mRNA-1273 vaccine. Study conclusions and caveats: Clonal contraction was marked in infection- and vaccine-induced clones late after vaccination.

The ViraFEST assay expanded antigen-specific CD4+ T cells with viral peptide pools before sequencing. An approximately ten-day culture period preceded the isolation of CD4+ T cells. The person's infection with SARS-CoV-2, confirmed by PCR, took place between March and December 2020. On day 3 and again on day 7, half the medium was replaced with IL-2 medium. Profiled with immunoSEQ multiplex PCR; TCRdb holds only in-frame clones, not every one. The sample holds around 19,000 clones, roughly four fifths seen once. This sequence originates from a human donor who had a prior SARS-CoV-2 infection. This specimen was CD4+ T cells from PBMCs cultured with a peptide pool, taken before COVID-19 vaccination.

CDR3 DNA: TGCAGCGTTGAAATAGCGGGAGGTTGGGGAGAGACCCAGTACTTC. Its protein product is CSVEIAGGWGETQYF. This chain joins TRBV29-1 and TRBJ2-5, with 10 bases identical to TRBD2. Germline CDR1 and CDR2: SQVTM and ANQGSEA. The junction had 7 bases not matched to a gene; V was cut back by 2 bases and J by 4 bases. This CDR3 comprises 15 residues.